This TCR beta chain came from a study of immune evolution from preneoplasia to lung adenocarcinoma. Across the whole study: HLA loss of heterozygosity: about 7% AIS, about 15% MIA, about 35% ADC, none AAH.

Germline assignment: CDR1 KGHSH and CDR2 LQKENI. CDR3 length: 14 amino acids. V lost 1 base, J lost 1 base, and 7 bases lay in between. Libraries were prepared by immunoSEQ multiplex PCR; TCRdb keeps only in-frame clonotypes and omits some of them. In the table there are 4,000 to 6,000 clones, more than 65% of which are singletons. The chain is built from TRBV18 and TRBJ1-2; D uncertain. The sequencing input was FFPE minimally invasive lung adenocarcinoma tissue. The source of this sequence is a person aged 65 to 85 with lung adenocarcinoma. The DNA for the CDR3 is TGTGCCAGCTCACCACAGGGAAGTAACTATGGCTACACCTTC. Its translation is CASSPQGSNYGYTF.